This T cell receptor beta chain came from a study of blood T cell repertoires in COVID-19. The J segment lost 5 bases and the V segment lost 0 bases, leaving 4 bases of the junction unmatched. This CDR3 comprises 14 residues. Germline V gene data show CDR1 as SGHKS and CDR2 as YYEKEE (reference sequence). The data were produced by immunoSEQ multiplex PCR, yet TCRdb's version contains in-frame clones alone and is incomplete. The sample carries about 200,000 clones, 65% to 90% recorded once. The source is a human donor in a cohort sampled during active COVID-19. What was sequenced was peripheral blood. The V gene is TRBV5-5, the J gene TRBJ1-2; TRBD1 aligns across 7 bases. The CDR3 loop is CASSLEGAGYGYTF. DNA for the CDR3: TGTGCCAGCAGCTTGGAGGGGGCAGGTTATGGCTACACCTTC.